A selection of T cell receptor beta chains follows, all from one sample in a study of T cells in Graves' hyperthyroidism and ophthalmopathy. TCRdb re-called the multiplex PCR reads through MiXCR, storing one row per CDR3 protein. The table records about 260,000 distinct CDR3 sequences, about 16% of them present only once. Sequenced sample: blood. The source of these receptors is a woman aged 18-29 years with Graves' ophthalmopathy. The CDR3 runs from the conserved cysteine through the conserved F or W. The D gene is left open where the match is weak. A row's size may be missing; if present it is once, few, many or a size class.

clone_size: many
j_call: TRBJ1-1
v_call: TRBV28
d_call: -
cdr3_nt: TGTGCCAGCAGTTCGAGCCCGGGACAACGCATTGAAGCTTTCTTT
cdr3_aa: CASSSSPGQRIEAFF

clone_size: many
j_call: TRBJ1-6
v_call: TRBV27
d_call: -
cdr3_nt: TGTGCCAGCAGTTTATTTGGGGGTGCGGGGAATTCACCCCTCCACTTT
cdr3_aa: CASSLFGGAGNSPLHF

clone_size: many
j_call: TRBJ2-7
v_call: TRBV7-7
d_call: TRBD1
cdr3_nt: TGTGCTAGCAGTTTGACTACAGGGGACTCCTACGAGCAGTACTTC
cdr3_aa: CASSLTTGDSYEQYF

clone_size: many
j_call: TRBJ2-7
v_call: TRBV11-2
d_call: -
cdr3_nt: TGTGCCAGCAGCCCGCGCTCCTACGAGCAGTACTTC
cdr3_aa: CASSPRSYEQYF

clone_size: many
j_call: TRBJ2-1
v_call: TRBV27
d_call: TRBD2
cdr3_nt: TGTGCCAGCAGCAAAATACGGCGGGAGGGGAGTGGTGAGCAGTTCTTC
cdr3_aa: CASSKIRREGSGEQFF

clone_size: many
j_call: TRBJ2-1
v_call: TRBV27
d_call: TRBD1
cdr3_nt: TGTGCCAGCAGTATCTGGACAGGGGGCTTGATTGGAAGGGTGGACAATGAGCAGTTCTTC
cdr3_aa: CASSIWTGGLIGRVDNEQFF

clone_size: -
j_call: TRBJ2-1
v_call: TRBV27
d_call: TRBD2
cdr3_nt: TGTGCCAGCAGTCCGACGACTAGCGGGAGTTCTAGCTCCTACAATGAGCAGTTCTTC
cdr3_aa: CASSPTTSGSSSSYNEQFF

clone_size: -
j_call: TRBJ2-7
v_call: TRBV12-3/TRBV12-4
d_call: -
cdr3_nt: TGTGCCAGCGCGGGCCGGCTCGAGCAGTACTTC
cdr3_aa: CASAGRLEQYF

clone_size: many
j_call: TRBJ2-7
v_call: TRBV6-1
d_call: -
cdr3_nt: TGTGCCAGCCTCCAGGGACCCGAGCAGTACTTC
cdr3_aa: CASLQGPEQYF

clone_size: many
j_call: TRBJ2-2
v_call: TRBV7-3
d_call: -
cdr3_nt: TGCGCCAGCAGCTTAGGGGGTGCCAACACCGGGGAGCTGTTTTTT
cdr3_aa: CASSLGGANTGELFF

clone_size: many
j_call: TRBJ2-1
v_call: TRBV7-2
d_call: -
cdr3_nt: TGTGCCAGCAGCTTAAGCCCCGGGGAGCAGTTCTTC
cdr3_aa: CASSLSPGEQFF

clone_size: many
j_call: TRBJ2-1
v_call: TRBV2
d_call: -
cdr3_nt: TGTGCCAGCAGTGATGGAGGCCCCTTCTCCTACAATGAGCAGTTCTTC
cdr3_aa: CASSDGGPFSYNEQFF

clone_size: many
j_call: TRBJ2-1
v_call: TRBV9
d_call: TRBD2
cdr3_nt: TGTGCCAGCAGCGTAGCTAGCGGGAGGAGTAGGAATGAGCAGTTCTTC
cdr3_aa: CASSVASGRSRNEQFF

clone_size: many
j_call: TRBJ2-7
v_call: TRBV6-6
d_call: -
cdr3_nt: TGTGCCAGCAGTTACACCCGAGACAGCTACGAGCAGTACTTC
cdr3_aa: CASSYTRDSYEQYF

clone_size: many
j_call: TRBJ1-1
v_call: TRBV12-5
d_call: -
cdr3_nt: TGTGCTAGTGGTTGGGATCGCGCGCGGGTTGACACTGAAGCTTTCTTT
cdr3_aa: CASGWDRARVDTEAFF

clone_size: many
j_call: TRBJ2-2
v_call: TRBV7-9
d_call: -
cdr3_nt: TGTGCCAGCAGCTTAGTCGATTACGGCACCGGGGAGCTGTTTTTT
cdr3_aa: CASSLVDYGTGELFF

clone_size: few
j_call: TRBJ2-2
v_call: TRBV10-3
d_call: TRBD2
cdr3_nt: TGTGCCATCAGTGGCCGGGGGGCGAACACCGGGGAGCTGTTTTTT
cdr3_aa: CAISGRGANTGELFF

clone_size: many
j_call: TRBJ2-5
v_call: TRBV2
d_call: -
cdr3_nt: TGTGTCAGCACCCCGGGACCCCTGGAGGAGACCCAGTACTTC
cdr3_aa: CVSTPGPLEETQYF

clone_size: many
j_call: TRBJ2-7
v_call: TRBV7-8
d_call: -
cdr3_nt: TGTGCCAGCAGCCGCCCCGGCAAGACCTACGAGCAGTACTTC
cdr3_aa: CASSRPGKTYEQYF

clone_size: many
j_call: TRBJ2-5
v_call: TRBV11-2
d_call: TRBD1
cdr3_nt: TGTGCCAGCAGTAAAGGGACAGGGGACGTTAGGGAGGAGACCCAGTACTTC
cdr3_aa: CASSKGTGDVREETQYF

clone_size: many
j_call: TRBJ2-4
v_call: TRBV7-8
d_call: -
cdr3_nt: TGTGCCAGCAGCAAGCAGGGGGGGGGGAACATTCAGTACTTC
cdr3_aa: CASSKQGGGNIQYF

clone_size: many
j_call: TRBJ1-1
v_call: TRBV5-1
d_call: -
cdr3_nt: TGCGCCAGCAGCCGGGTTGACACTGAAGCTTTCTTT
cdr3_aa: CASSRVDTEAFF

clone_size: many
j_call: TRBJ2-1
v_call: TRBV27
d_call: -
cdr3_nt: TGTGCCAGCAGTTTCGATAGGGGGGCCTCCGAGCAGTTCTTC
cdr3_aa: CASSFDRGASEQFF

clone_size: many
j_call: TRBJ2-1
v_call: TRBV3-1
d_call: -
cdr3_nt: TGTGCCAGCAGCCAAGTCGGTGGGAGTGGGGTCAATGAGCAGTTCTTC
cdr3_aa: CASSQVGGSGVNEQFF

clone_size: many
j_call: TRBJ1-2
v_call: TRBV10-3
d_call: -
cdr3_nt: TGTGCCATCAGCGGGCTTAAGGACGGAACGGGAGGCTACACCTTC
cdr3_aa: CAISGLKDGTGGYTF

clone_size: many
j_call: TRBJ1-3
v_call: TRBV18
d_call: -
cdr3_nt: TGTGCCAGCTCACCACCGCAAACGGGAGTTGGAAACACCATATATTTT
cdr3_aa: CASSPPQTGVGNTIYF

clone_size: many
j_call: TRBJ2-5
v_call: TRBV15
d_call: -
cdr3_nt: TGTGCCACCAGTGTGGCGGGGGCGCGGGGGACCCAGTACTTC
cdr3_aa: CATSVAGARGTQYF

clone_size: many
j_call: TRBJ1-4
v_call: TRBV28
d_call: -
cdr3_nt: TGTGCCAGCAGTTTAAATAGTGAAAAACTGTTTTTT
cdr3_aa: CASSLNSEKLFF

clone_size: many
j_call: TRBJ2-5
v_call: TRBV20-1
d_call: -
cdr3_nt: TGCAGTGCTAGGTCGTTTCGGGCGGGTGTGTTCGAGGAGACCCAGTACTTC
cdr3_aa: CSARSFRAGVFEETQYF

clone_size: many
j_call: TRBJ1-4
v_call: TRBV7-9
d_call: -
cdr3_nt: TGTGCCAGCAGCTCTGGCGAGGTGGAAAAACTGTTTTTT
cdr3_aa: CASSSGEVEKLFF

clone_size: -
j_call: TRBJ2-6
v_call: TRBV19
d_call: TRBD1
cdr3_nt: TGTGCCAGTAGTATACGAGGGGGCTGGACTGGGGCCAACGTCCTGACTTTC
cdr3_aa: CASSIRGGWTGANVLTF

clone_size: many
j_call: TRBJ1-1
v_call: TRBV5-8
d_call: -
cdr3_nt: TGTGCCAGCAGCACTCGGACAAAGAACACTGAAGCTTTCTTT
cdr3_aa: CASSTRTKNTEAFF

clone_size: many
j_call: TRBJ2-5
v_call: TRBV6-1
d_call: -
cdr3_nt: TGTGCCAGCAGCCGGAGGGGACAAGAGACCCAGTACTTC
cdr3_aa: CASSRRGQETQYF

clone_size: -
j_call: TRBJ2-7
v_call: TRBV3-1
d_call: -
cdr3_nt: TGTGCCAGCAGCCCCGATCCCGGGACCACATACGAGCAGTACTTC
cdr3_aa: CASSPDPGTTYEQYF

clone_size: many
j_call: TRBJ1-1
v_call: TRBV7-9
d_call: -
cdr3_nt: TGTGCCAGCGGGAAGGGAGGCACTGAAGCTTTCTTT
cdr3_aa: CASGKGGTEAFF

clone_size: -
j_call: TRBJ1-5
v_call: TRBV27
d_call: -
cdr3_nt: TGTGCCAGCAGACGGACGGGGGGAAGTCGGCAGCCCCAGCATTTT
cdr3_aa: CASRRTGGSRQPQHF

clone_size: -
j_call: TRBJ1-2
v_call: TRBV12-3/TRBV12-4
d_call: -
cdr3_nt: TGTGCCAGCACCACCACGGGACGGAACTATGGCTACACCTTC
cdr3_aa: CASTTTGRNYGYTF

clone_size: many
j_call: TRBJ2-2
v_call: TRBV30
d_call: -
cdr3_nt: TGTGCCTGGAGGCGGGACTTTTTGAACACCGGGGAGCTGTTTTTT
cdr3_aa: CAWRRDFLNTGELFF

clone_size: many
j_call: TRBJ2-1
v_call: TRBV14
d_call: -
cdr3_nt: TGTGCCAGCAGCCAAGGGTGGCGTGAGCAGTTCTTC
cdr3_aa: CASSQGWREQFF

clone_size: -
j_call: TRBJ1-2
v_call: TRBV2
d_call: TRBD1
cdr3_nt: TGTGCCAGCAGTGAAGCGGGACAGGGGGGACCCTATGGCTACACCTTC
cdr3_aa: CASSEAGQGGPYGYTF

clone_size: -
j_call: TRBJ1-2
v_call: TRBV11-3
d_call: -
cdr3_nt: TGTGCCAGCAGCTTATTGGGGGCGAAGGGTGGCTACACCTTC
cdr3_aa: CASSLLGAKGGYTF